The clone carrying this T cell receptor beta chain was counted between two and nine times. This sample was included in a study of T-cell memory formation after mild COVID-19. One entry per CDR3 protein results from TCRdb running MiXCR on the 5' RACE reads. The sample carries fewer than 500,000 distinct CDR3 sequences, nearly 25% recorded once. The CDR3 loop spans 14 amino acids. The V and J ends lost 4 bases and 8 bases, in that order; junction bases with no gene match: 8. In germline, CDR1 is SQVTM, CDR2 ANQGSEA. Sequenced: PBMCs or a T cell subset sorted from them (not recorded which). J is TRBJ2-1 and V is TRBV29-1; 10 bases line up with TRBD1. The clonotype comes from an adult woman who had mild COVID-19 (a few samples of this study predate the infection). Cell type and time point are not known. Here the CDR3 reads CSVVRGTGEYEQFF. CDR3 bases: TGCAGCGTTGTGAGAGGGACAGGGGAGTATGAGCAGTTCTTC.